The clone carrying this T cell receptor (beta chain) was recorded a few times. Its antigen remains unknown. The sample originates from a study of identical twins. TCRdb used MiXCR to reprocess the 5' RACE reads, holding one entry per CDR3 protein. This sample has under 800,000 distinct CDR3 sequences, with 20% to 25% found just once. The germline V and J ends were trimmed by 3 bases and 5 bases, with 11 bases remaining between them. From germline, CDR1 is DFQATT and CDR2 SNEGSKA (reference sequence). The CDR3 runs 13 residues. Points from the study as a whole: Models came in too low on out-of-frame TCR alpha sharing in monozygotic twins. Abundant beta clonotypes from cord blood had fewer insertions, unlike memory repertoires, which showed none.

The data were also submitted as part of a second study, on T cells expressing NK-cell markers. That paper states: Evidence did not settle whether expanded NKG2C+ T cell clones targeted HCMV.

The source of this sequence is a woman under 30 in good health. This chain uses TRBV20-1 with TRBJ1-5, with D uncertain. The sequenced sample was PBMCs. DNA for the CDR3: TGCAGTGCTAGGGCACAGCAGCATCAGCCCCAGCATTTT. It codes for CSARAQQHQPQHF.